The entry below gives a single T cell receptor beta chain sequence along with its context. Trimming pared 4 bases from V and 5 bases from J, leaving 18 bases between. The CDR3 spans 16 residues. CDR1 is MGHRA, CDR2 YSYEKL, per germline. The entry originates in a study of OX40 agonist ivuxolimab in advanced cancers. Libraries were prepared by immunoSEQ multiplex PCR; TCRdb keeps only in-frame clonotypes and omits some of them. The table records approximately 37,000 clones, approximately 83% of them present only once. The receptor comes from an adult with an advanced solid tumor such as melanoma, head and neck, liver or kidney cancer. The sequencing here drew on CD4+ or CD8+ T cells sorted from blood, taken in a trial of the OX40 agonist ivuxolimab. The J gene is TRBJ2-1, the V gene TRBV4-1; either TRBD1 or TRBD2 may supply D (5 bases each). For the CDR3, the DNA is TGCGCCAGCAGCCTTTGGAGACGGGACCAGGACAATGAGCAGTTCTTC. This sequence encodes CASSLWRRDQDNEQFF.